The clone carrying this T cell receptor (beta chain) was picked up a small number of times. The target antigen is unknown. In making TCR cDNA, 5'RACE template switching added a universal primer site and UMIs to it. TCRdb reprocessed the 5' RACE reads with MiXCR, giving one entry per CDR3 protein. The table records about 210,000 distinct CDR3 sequences, approximately 6.7% of them present only once. The sample originates from a study of T cells after yellow fever vaccination. Study-level results: A limited proportion of clonotypes was detected within both the CD4 and CD8 compartments. Primary-vaccination clones mostly resurfaced post-booster (less than 98% CD4, just under 90% CD8). Though weaker, the secondary response peaked faster, on day 5 versus 15.

The sequenced sample was CD4+ T cells sorted from PBMCs, obtained on the day of the yellow fever booster vaccination. The source of this sequence is a man aged 30 to 45 who received the YFV17D yellow fever vaccine.

This CDR3 reads CASSGLAGGHTGELFF. The CDR3 coding sequence is TGTGCCAGCAGCGGACTAGCGGGAGGTCACACCGGGGAGCTGTTTTTT. The chain couples TRBV6-1 to TRBJ2-2; 14 nucleotides agree with TRBD2. V gave up 6 bases and J gave up 3 bases; unmatched junction bases: 3. CDR3 length: 16 residues. Germline CDR1 and CDR2: MNHNS and SASEGT.